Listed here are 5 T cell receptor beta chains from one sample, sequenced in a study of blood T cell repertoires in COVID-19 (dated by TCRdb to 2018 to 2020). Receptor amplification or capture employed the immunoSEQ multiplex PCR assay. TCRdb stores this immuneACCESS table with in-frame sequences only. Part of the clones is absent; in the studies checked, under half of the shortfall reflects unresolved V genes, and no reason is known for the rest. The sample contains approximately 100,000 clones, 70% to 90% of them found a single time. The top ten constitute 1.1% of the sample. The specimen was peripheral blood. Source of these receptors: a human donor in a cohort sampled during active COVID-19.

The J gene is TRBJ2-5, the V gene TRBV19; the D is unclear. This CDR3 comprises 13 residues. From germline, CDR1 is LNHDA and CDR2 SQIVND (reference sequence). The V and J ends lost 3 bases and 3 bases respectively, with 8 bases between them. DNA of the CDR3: TGTGCCAGTAGTATCATACGGGAAGAGACCCAGTACTTC. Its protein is CASSIIREETQYF.

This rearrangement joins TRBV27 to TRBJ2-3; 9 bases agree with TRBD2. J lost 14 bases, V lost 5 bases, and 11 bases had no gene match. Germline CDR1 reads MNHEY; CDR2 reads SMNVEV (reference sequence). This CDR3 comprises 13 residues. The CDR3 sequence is CASSLQSGTSPYF. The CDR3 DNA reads TGTGCCAGCAGTCTCCAGTCCGGGACTAGCCCGTATTTT.

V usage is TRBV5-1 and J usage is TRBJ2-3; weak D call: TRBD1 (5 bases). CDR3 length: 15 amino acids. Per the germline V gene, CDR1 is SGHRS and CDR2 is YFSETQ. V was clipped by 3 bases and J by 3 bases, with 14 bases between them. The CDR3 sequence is CASSWAQGATDTQYF. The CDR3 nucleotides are TGCGCCAGCAGCTGGGCCCAAGGGGCAACAGATACGCAGTATTTT.

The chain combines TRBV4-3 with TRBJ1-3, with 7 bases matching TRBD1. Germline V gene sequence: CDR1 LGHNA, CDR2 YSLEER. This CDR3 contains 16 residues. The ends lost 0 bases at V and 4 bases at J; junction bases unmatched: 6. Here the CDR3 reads CASSQEAGTVGNTIYF. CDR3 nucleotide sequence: TGCGCCAGCAGCCAAGAGGCCGGGACAGTAGGAAACACCATATATTTT.

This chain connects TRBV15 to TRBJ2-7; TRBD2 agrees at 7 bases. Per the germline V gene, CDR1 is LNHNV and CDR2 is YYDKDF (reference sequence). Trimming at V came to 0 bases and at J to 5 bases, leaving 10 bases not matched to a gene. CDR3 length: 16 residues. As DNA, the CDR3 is TGTGCCACCAGCAGAGACCTTACCTGGGAGGGGAACGAGCAGTACTTC. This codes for CATSRDLTWEGNEQYF. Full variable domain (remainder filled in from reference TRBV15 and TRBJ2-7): DAMVIQNPRYQVTQFGKPVTLSCSQTLNHNVMYWYQQKSSQAPKLLFHYYDKDFNNEADTPDNFQSRRPNTSFCFLDIRSPGLGDTAMYLCATSRDLTWEGNEQYFGPGTRLTVT.